This TCR beta chain was retrieved from a study of CD8 T cells in Susac syndrome (dated by TCRdb to about 2019). Concerning the study at large: Of the Susac syndrome patients who were sequenced, five or six had clinically active disease and roughly eight were in clinical remission. Repertoire sequencing was used to test whether CD8+ T cell activation and differentiation in Susac syndrome was antigen driven. At blood withdrawal, Susac syndrome patients were therapy-naive, treated with corticosteroids (with IVIg additionally given to some), or treated with IVIg alone. Clonality of the CD8+ T cell repertoire was compared between 11 to 12 healthy donors, roughly 14 Susac syndrome patients and approximately 16 multiple sclerosis patients.

Remarks on this clonotype: The antigen this receptor binds is unknown. No per-base quality is available; no much larger clone lies one base away.

High-throughput TCR beta sequencing profiled peripheral blood CD8+ and CD4+ T cells from healthy donors, Susac syndrome patients and multiple sclerosis patients. Recently defined diagnostic criteria for definite or probable disease were met by the Susac syndrome patients. Bulk CD8+ and CD4+ T cells were purified by magnetic negative isolation, while CD8+ TEMRA cells were enriched using FACS. Blood was drawn into EDTA tubes, processed within 24 hours, and PBMCs were isolated by density gradient centrifugation. PBMCs intended for TCR sequencing were cryopreserved in liquid nitrogen and were subsequently thawed in a 37 degrees C water bath. The sorted or isolated CD4+, CD8+ and CD8+ TEMRA cells reached a purity of at least 90%. RNA was extracted using the RNeasy kit, and about 0.45 to 1 ug of the RNA was reverse transcribed with random hexamers. The immunoSEQ multiplex PCR assay, which covers 54 Vbeta and 13 Jbeta segments, was used to amplify TCR beta CDR3 regions. To correct PCR amplification bias, a synthetic template baseline was used for both primer optimization and computational correction. On the study's bioinformatics: Reads were assigned to V, D and J genes according to IMGT and analyzed in immunoSEQ Analyzer, with only productive sequences retained. Clonality was calculated as one minus the Shannon entropy normalized by log2 of the number of productive unique sequences. Public and private clones were assessed among the 100 most prevalent clones of each patient and control. Susac-specific clones were defined as absent from healthy and MS cohorts, over a thousand published viral clones and other ImmuneACCESS disease sequences. Clones were called with MiXCR by TCRdb after fastp trimmed the public reads at Q25, and only in-frame beta chains were retained. All rows with the same CDR3 protein become a single entry with the most common DNA and genes. TCRdb, rather than the study authors, made the V and J calls. Across this sample there are about 75,000 distinct CDR3 sequences, with approximately 94% seen only once. The ten largest account for about 0.52% of the sample.

The junction carries 9 bases between V and J, which are trimmed by 6 bases and 6 bases respectively. The cysteine opens and the phenylalanine closes a CDR3 of 11 amino acids. The entry retains the CDR3 DNA only, 33 bases that are in frame from base 1. The germline V gene specifies SNHLY as CDR1 and FYNNEI as CDR2. Beyond this particular receptor, the publication reports: Clonal expansion was seen in Susac syndrome CD8+ repertoires, peaking in CD8+ TEMRA cells and being greater in clinically active patients than in remitting ones. In the total CD8+ and CD8+ TEMRA repertoires, approximately 17 and five Susac-specific public clones, respectively, were identified. The number of individuals in the TCR sequencing and HLA analysis was acknowledged as relatively small.

This chain is built from TRBV2 and TRBJ2-7, and possibly TRBD2, on 5 matching bases. The TCR sequence derives from a human donor with Susac syndrome. The sample consisted of CD8+ T cells from PBMCs. The DNA is TGTGCCAGCAGCGGAGGATTCGAGCAGTACTTC. Translated, this is CASSGGFEQYF.